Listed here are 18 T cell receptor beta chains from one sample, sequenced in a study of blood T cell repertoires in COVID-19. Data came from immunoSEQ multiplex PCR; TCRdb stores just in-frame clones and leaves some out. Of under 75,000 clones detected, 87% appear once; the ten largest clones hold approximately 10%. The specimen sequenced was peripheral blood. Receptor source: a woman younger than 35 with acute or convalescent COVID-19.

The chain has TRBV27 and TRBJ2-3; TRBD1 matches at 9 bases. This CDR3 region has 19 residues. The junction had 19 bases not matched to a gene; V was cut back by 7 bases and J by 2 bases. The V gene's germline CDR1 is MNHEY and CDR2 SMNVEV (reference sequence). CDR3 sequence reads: CASKPQGAQISSPTDTQYF. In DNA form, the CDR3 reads TGTGCCAGCAAACCACAGGGGGCGCAGATCTCCTCCCCCACAGATACGCAGTATTTT.

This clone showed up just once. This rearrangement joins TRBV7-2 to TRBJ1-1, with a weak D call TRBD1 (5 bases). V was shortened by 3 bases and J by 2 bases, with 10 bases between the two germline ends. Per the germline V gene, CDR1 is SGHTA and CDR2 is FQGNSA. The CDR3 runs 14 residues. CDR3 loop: CASSFGGKNTEAFF. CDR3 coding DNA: TGTGCCAGCAGCTTTGGGGGGAAAAACACTGAAGCTTTCTTT. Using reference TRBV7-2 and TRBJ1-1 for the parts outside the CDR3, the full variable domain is GAGVSQSPSNKVTEKGKDVELRCDPISGHTALYWYRQSLGQGLEFLIYFQGNSAPDKSGLPSDRFSAERTGGSVSTLTIQRTQQEDSAVYLCASSFGGKNTEAFFGQGTRLTVV.

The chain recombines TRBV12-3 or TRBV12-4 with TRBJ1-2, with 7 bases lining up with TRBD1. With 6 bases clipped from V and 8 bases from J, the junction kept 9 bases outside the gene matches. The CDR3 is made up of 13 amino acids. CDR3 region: CASRTSGGGGYTF. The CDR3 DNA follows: TGTGCCAGCAGGACCTCCGGAGGGGGCGGCTACACCTTC.

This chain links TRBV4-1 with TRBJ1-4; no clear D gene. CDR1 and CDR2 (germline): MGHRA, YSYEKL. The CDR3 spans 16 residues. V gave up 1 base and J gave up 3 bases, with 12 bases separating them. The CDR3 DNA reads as TGCGCCAGCAGCCAAGGACACGCCACGGCTAATGAAAAACTGTTTTTT. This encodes CASSQGHATANEKLFF.

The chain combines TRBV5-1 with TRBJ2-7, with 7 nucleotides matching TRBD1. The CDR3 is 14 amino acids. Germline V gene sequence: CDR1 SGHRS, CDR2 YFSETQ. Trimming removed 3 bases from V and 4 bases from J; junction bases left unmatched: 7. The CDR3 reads CASSYQQGKYEQYF. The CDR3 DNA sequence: TGCGCCAGCAGCTATCAACAGGGGAAGTACGAGCAGTACTTC.

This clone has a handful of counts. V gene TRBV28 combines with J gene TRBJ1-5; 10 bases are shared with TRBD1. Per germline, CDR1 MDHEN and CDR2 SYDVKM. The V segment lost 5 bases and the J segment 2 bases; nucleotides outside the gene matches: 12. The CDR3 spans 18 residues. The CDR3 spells CASSRGSGTGVGNQPQHF. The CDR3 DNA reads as TGTGCCAGCAGTAGAGGCTCCGGGACAGGGGTCGGCAATCAGCCCCAGCATTTT.

The chain's CDR3 is CASSRMGQGNGQPQHF. CDR3 DNA sequence: TGTGCCAGCAGTCGAATGGGACAGGGGAACGGCCAGCCCCAGCATTTT. This chain links TRBV28 with TRBJ1-5; 10 bases are a match to TRBD1. J lost 7 bases, V lost 5 bases, and 11 bases had no gene match. This CDR3 is built from 16 residues. In germline, CDR1 is MDHEN, CDR2 SYDVKM.

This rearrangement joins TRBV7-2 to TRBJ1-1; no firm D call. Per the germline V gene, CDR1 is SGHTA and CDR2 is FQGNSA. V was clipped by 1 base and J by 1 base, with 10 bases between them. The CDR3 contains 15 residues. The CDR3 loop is CASSLGDIRNTEAFF. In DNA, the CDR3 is TGTGCCAGCAGCTTAGGTGACATTCGGAACACTGAAGCTTTCTTT.

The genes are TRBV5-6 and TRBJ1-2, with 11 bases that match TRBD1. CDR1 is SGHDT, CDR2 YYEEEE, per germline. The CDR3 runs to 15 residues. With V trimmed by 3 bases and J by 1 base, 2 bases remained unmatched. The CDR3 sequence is CASSSGQGDNYGYTF. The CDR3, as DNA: TGTGCCAGCAGCTCGGGACAGGGGGATAACTATGGCTACACCTTC.

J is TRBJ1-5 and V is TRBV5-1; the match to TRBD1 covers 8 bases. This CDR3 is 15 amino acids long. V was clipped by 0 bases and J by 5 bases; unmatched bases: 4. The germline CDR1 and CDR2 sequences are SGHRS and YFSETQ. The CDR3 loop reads CASSLGGQDYQPQHF. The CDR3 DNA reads TGCGCCAGCAGCTTGGGGGGACAGGATTATCAGCCCCAGCATTTT.

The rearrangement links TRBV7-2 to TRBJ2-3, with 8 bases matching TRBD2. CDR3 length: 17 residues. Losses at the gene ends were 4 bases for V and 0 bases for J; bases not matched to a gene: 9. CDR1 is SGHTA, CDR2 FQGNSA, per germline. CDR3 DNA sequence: TGTGCCAGCAGCTCTGGGATAGCGGGACATAGCACAGATACGCAGTATTTT. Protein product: CASSSGIAGHSTDTQYF.

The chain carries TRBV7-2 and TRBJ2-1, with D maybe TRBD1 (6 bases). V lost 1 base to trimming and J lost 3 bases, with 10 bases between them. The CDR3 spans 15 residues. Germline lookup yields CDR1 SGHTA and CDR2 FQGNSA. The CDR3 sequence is CASSLDRADYNEQFF. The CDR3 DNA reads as TGTGCCAGCAGCTTAGACAGGGCCGACTACAATGAGCAGTTCTTC.

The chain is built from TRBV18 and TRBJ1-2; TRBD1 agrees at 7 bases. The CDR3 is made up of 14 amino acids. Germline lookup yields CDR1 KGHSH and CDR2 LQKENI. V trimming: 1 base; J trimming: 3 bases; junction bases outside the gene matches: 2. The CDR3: CASSPQGADYGYTF. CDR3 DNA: TGTGCCAGCTCACCACAGGGGGCTGACTATGGCTACACCTTC.

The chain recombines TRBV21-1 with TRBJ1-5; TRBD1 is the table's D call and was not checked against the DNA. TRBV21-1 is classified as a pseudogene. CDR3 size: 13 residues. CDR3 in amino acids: CANLRTVNQPQHF. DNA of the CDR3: TGTGCCAACCTTAGGACAGTAAATCAGCCCCAGCATTTT.

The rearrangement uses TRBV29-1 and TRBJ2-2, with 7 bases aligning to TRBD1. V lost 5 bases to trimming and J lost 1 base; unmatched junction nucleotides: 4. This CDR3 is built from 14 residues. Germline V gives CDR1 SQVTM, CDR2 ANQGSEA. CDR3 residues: CSVLRTGNTGELFF. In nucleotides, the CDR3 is TGCAGCGTTCTGAGGACAGGGAACACCGGGGAGCTGTTTTTT.

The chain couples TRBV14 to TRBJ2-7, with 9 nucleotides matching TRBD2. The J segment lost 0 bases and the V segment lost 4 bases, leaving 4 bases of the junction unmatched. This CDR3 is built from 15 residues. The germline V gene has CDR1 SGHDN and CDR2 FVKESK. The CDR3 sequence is CASSLSGRNSYEQYF. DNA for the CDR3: TGTGCCAGCAGCCTAAGCGGGAGGAACTCCTACGAGCAGTACTTC.

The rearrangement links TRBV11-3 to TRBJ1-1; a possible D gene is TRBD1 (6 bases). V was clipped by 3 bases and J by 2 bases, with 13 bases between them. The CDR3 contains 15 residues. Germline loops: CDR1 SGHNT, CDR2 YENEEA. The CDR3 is CASSLGEGTNTEAFF. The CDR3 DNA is TGTGCCAGCAGCTTGGGAGAGGGGACAAACACTGAAGCTTTCTTT.

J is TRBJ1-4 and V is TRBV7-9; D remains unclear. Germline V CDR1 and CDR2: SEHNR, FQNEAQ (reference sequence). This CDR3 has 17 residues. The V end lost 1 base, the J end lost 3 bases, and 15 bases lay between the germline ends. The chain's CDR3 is CASSLGLRSDPNEKLFF. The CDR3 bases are TGTGCCAGCAGCTTAGGGCTCAGGTCGGATCCTAATGAAAAACTGTTTTTT. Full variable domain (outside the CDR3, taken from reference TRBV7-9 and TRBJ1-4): DTGVSQNPRHKITKRGQNVTFRCDPISEHNRLYWYRQTLGQGPEFLTYFQNEAQLEKSRLLSDRFSAERPKGSFSTLEIQRTEQGDSAMYLCASSLGLRSDPNEKLFFGSGTQLSVL.